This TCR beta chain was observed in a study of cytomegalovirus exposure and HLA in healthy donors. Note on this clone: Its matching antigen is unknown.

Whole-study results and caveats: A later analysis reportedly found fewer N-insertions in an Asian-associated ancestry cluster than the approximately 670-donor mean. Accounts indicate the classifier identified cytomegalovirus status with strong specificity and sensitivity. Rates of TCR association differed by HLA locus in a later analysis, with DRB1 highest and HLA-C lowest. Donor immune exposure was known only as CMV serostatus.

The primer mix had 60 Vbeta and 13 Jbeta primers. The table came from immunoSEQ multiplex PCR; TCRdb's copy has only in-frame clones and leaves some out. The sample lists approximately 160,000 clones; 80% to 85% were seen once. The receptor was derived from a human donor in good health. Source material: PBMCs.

Here the CDR3 DNA reads TGTGCCTGGAGTGAATCGGGTCCTGAAGCTTTCTTT. This gives the protein CAWSESGPEAFF. This sequence joins TRBV30 and TRBJ1-1; D unresolved. V was shortened by 1 base and J by 6 bases, with 9 bases between the two germline ends. This CDR3 is built from 12 residues. Germline loops: CDR1 GTSNPN, CDR2 SVGIG (reference sequence). The whole variable domain, remainder taken from reference TRBV30 and TRBJ1-1, is SQTIHQWPATLVQPVGSPLSLECTVEGTSNPNLYWYRQAAGRGLQLLFYSVGIGQISSEVPQNLSASRPQDRQFILSSKKLLLSDSGFYLCAWSESGPEAFFGQGTRLTVV.